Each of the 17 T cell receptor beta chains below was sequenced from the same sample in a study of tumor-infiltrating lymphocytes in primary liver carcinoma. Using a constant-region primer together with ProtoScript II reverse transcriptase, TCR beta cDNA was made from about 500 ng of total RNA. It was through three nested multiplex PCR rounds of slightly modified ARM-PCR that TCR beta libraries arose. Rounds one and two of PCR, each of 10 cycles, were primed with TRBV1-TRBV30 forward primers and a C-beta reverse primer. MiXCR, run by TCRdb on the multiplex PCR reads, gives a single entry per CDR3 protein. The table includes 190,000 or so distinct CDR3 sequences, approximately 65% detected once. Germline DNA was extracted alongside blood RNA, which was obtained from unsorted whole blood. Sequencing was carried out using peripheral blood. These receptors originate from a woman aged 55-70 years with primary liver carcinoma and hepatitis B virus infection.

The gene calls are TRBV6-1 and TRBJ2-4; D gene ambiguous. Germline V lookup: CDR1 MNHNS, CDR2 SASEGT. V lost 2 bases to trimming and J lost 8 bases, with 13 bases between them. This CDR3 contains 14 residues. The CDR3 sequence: CASSENGWVDIQYF. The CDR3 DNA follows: TGTGCCAGCAGTGAAAATGGGTGGGTGGACATTCAGTACTTC.

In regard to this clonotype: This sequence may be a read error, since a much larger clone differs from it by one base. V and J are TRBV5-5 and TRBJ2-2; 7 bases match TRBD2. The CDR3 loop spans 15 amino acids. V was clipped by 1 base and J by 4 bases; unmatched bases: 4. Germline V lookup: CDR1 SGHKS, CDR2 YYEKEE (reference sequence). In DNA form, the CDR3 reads TGTGCCAGCAGCTTGTCTGGCGGGAGCACCGGGGAGCTGTTTTTT. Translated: CASSLSGGSTGELFF.

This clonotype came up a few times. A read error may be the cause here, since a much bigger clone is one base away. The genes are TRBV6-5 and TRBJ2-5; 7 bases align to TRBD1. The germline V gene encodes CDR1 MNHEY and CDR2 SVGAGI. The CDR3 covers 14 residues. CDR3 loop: CASSPPGQQDTQYF. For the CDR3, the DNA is TGTGCCAGCAGTCCTCCGGGACAGCAAGATACCCAGTACTTC.

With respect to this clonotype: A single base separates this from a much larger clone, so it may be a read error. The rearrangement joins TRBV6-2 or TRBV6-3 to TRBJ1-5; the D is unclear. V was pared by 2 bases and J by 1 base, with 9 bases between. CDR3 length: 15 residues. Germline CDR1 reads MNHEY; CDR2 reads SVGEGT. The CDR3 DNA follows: TGTGCCAGCAGTTACACTGGGCTGAGCAATCAGCCCCAGCATTTT. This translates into CASSYTGLSNQPQHF.

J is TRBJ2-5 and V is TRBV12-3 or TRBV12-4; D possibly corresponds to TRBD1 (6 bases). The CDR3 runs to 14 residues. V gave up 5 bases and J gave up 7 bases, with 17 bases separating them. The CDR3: CASSPRSGRGTQYF. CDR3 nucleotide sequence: TGTGCCAGCAGTCCCCGCTCAGGCAGGGGGACCCAGTACTTC.

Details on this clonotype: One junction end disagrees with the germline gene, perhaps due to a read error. This CDR3 is CVSSPHPGEQYF. In nucleotides, the CDR3 is TGTGTCAGCAGTCCCCACCCGGGCGAGCAGTACTTC. V and J are TRBV28 and TRBJ2-7; D gene ambiguous. This CDR3 is 12 amino acids long. Germline CDR1 reads MDHEN; CDR2 reads SYDVKM.

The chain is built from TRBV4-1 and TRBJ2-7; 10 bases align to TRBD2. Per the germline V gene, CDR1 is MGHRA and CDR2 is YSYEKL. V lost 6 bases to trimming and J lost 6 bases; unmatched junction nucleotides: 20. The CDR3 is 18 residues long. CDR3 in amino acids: CASRSLPPRGLARSEQYF. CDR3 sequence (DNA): TGCGCCAGCAGATCGTTACCCCCGAGGGGACTAGCGCGATCCGAGCAGTACTTC.

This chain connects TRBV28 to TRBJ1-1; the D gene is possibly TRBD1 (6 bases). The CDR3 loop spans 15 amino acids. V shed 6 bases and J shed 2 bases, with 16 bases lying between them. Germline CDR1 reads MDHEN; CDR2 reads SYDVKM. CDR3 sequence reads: CASSPQGRFNTEAFF. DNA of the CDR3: TGTGCCAGCAGCCCCCAGGGGAGATTCAACACTGAAGCTTTCTTT.

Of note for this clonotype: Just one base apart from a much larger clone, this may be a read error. CDR3 sequence (DNA): TGTGCCAGCAGCCCTCCGACAGGGCGGGGAACTAATGAAAATCTGTTTTTT. Translation: CASSPPTGRGTNENLFF. The chain combines TRBV6-6 with TRBJ1-4, with 7 bases matching TRBD1. This CDR3 has 17 amino acids. The germline V gene has CDR1 MNHNY and CDR2 SVGAGI (reference sequence).

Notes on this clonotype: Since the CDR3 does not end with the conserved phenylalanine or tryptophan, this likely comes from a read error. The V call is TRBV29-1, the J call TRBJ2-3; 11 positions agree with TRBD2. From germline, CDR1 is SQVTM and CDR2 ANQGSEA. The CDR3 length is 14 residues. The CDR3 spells CSVETSGITDTQYS. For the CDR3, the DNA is TGCAGTGTTGAGACTAGCGGGATCACAGATACGCAGTATTCT.

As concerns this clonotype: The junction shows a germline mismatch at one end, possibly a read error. CDR3 region: CVSSPPDSSSYERYF. The CDR3 nucleotides read TGTGTCAGCAGCCCCCCGGATTCGAGCTCCTACGAGCGGTACTTC. The chain couples TRBV11-2 to TRBJ2-7, with D unresolved. CDR3 length: 15 amino acids. Looked up from germline, CDR1 is SGHAT and CDR2 is FQNNGV.

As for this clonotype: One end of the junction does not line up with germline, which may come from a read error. The CDR3 sequence: CTSSRSHQETQYF. Here the CDR3 DNA reads TGTACCAGCAGCCGTAGCCACCAAGAGACCCAGTACTTC. V gene TRBV11-1 combines with J gene TRBJ2-5; no firm D call. Germline V CDR1 and CDR2: SGHAT, FQDESV (reference sequence). There are 13 residues in the CDR3.

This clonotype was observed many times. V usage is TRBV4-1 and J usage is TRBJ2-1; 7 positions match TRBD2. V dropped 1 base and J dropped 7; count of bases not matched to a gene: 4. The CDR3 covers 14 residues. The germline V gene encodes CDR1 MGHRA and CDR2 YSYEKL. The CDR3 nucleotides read TGCGCCAGCAGCCAAGGGACTAGTAATAATGAGCAGTTCTTC. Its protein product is CASSQGTSNNEQFF.

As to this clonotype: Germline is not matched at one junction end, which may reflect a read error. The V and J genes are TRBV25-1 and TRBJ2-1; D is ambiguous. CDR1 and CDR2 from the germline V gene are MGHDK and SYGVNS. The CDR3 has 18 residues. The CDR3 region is CASSEPTLFGGSYNVQFF. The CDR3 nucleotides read TGTGCCAGCAGTGAGCCGACCTTGTTCGGCGGCTCCTACAATGTGCAGTTCTTC.

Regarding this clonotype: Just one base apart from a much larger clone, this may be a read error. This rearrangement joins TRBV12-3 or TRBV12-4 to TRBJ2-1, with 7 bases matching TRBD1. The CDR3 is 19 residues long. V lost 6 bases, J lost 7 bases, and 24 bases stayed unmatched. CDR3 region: CASRMVLRGLGASKNEQFF. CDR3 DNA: TGTGCCAGCAGAATGGTCCTCAGGGGGTTGGGCGCCTCGAAGAATGAGCAGTTCTTC.

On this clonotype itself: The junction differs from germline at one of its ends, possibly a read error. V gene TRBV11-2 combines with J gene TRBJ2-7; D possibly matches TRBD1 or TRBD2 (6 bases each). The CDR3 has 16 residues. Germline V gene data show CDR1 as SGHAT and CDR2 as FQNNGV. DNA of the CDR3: TGTGTCAGCAGCTCTCTGGGGGGCTGGAAGGCCTACGAACAGTACTTC. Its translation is CVSSSLGGWKAYEQYF.

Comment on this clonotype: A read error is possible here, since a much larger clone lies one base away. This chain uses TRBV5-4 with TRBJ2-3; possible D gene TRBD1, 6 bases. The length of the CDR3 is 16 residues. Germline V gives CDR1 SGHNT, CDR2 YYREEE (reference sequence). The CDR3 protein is CASSLAAGVSTDMQYF. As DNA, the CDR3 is TGTGCCAGCAGCTTGGCGGCAGGGGTGAGCACAGATATGCAGTATTTT.